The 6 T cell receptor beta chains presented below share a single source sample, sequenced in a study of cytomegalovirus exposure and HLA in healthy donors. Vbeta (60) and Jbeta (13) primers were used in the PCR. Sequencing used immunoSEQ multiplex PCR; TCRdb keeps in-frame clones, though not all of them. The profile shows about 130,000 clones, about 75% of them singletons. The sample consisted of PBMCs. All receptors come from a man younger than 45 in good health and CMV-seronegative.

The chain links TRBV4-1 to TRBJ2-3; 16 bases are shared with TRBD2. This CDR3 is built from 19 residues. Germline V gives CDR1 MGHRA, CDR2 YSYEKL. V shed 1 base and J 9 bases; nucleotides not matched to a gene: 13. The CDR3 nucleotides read TGCGCCAGCAGCCAAGTCGGTGGAGGGACTAGCGGGGGGGCAGGGACGCAGTATTTT. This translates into CASSQVGGGTSGGAGTQYF.

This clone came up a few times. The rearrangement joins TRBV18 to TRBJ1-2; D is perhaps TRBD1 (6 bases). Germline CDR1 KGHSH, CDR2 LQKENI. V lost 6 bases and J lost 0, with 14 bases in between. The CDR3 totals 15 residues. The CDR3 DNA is TGTGCCAGCTCCCCCGGGGACACAGCTAACTATGGCTACACCTTC. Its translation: CASSPGDTANYGYTF.

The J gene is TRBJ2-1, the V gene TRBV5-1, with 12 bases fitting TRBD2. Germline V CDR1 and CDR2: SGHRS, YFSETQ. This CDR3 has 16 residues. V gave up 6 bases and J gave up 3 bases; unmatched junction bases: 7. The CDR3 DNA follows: TGCGCCAGCACCACAACTAGCGGGGGGTACTACAATGAGCAGTTCTTC. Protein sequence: CASTTTSGGYYNEQFF.

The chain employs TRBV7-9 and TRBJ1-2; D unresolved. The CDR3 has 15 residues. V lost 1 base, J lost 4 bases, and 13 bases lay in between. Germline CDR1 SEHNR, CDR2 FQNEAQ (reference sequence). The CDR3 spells CASSLDGLGRYGYTF. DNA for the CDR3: TGTGCCAGCAGCTTAGACGGTTTGGGCCGCTATGGCTACACCTTC.

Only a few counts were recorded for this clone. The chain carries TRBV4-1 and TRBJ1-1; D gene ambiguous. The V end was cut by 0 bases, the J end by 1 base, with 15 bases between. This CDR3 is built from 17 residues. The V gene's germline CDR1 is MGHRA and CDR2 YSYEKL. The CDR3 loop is CASSQDRIQNRNTEAFF. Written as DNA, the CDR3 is TGCGCCAGCAGCCAAGATAGGATTCAGAACAGGAACACTGAAGCTTTCTTT.

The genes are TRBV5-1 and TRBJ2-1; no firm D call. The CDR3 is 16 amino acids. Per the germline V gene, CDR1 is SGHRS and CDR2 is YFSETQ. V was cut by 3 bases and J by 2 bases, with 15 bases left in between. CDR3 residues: CASSSLGGLTYNEQFF. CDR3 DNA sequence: TGCGCCAGCAGCTCCCTAGGCGGCCTTACCTACAATGAGCAGTTCTTC. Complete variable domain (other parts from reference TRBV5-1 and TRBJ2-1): KAGVTQTPRYLIKTRGQQVTLSCSPISGHRSVSWYQQTPGQGLQFLFEYFSETQRNKGNFPGRFSGRQFSNSRSEMNVSTLELGDSALYLCASSSLGGLTYNEQFFGPGTRLTVL.